These 15 T cell receptor beta chains came from one sample sequenced in a study of early T cells in non-severe SARS-CoV-2 infection. MiXCR, run by TCRdb on the 5' RACE reads, gives a single entry per CDR3 protein. The repertoire has roughly 63,000 distinct CDR3 sequences, around 13% of them found once; the top ten carry over 1%. The starting material was whole blood, obtained at baseline. These receptors all stem from an adult who was a healthcare worker with PCR-confirmed SARS-CoV-2 infection or an uninfected control (not recorded which). The donor label of this sample is uncertain.

The gene calls are TRBV28 and TRBJ2-4; D call uncertain. The CDR3 is 16 amino acids. Germline V CDR1 and CDR2: MDHEN, SYDVKM. Trimming shortened V by 4 bases and J by 1 base, and 14 bases separated the two germline ends. The CDR3 nucleotides are TGTGCCAGCAGTTCCCCGGGTAAAGGGGCCAAAAACATTCAGTACTTC. As protein: CASSSPGKGAKNIQYF.

This clonotype has a handful of counts. The chain recombines TRBV3-1 with TRBJ1-2; D is perhaps TRBD1 (5 bases). Trimming removed 3 bases from V and 6 bases from J, with 17 bases in between. Germline V gives CDR1 LGHDT, CDR2 YNNKEL (reference sequence). The CDR3 is 15 amino acids. The CDR3, as DNA: TGTGCCAGCAGCCACCGGAGACAGCTCCAAAATGGCTACACCTTC. As protein: CASSHRRQLQNGYTF.

This clonotype was picked up a small number of times. The chain carries TRBV6-5 and TRBJ1-1; 7 nucleotides align to TRBD1. The CDR3 spans 15 residues. V shed 4 bases and J 5 bases; nucleotides not matched to a gene: 10. Per the germline V gene, CDR1 is MNHEY and CDR2 is SVGAGI. This CDR3 is CASSFLYRGRTEAFF. The CDR3 nucleotides read TGTGCCAGCAGTTTCCTATACAGGGGAAGAACTGAAGCTTTCTTT.

This clonotype was counted only a few times. The chain combines TRBV27 with TRBJ2-1; no clear D gene. The V end lost 2 bases, the J end lost 0 bases, and 8 bases lay between the germline ends. This CDR3 contains 15 residues. CDR1 MNHEY and CDR2 SMNVEV come from the germline V gene (reference sequence). This chain's CDR3 is CASSLLASSYNEQFF. The CDR3 DNA reads as TGTGCCAGCAGTTTACTCGCTAGCTCCTACAATGAGCAGTTCTTC.

The chain has TRBV27 and TRBJ1-2; no reliable D call. This CDR3 region has 17 residues. Trimming took 5 bases from V and 6 from J, leaving 25 bases between them. Germline assignment: CDR1 MNHEY and CDR2 SMNVEV (reference sequence). The CDR3 protein is CASSPVDFLALVHGYTF. Here the CDR3 DNA reads TGTGCCAGCAGTCCGGTCGACTTCCTAGCTCTCGTTCATGGCTACACCTTC.

This clonotype occurred a few times. The CDR3 here is CASSSTPGVGNTIYF. CDR3 coding DNA: TGCGCCAGCAGCTCCACTCCAGGGGTGGGAAACACCATATATTTT. V gene TRBV5-1 combines with J gene TRBJ1-3; a possible D gene is TRBD1 (6 bases). The CDR3 extends over 15 amino acids. Between the trimmed V and J ends, which lost 3 bases and 4 bases, there was a span of 14 bases. The germline V gene encodes CDR1 SGHRS and CDR2 YFSETQ.

A few counts support this clonotype. The chain employs TRBV7-9 and TRBJ2-6; D not certain. Germline CDR1 is SEHNR and CDR2 is FQNEAQ (reference sequence). V was trimmed by 8 bases and J by 4 bases, leaving 18 bases between them. CDR3 length: 16 residues. CDR3 sequence (DNA): TGTGCCAGCCCCCTGCAGAACCGAGGAGGGGCCAACGTCCTGACTTTC. The encoded protein is CASPLQNRGGANVLTF. Together with reference TRBV7-9 and TRBJ2-6, the CDR3 gives the full variable domain: DTGVSQNPRHKITKRGQNVTFRCDPISEHNRLYWYRQTLGQGPEFLTYFQNEAQLEKSRLLSDRFSAERPKGSFSTLEIQRTEQGDSAMYLCASPLQNRGGANVLTFGAGSRLTVL.

This clonotype was recorded a few times. J is TRBJ2-5 and V is TRBV3-1; 11 bases agree with TRBD2. Germline loops: CDR1 LGHDT, CDR2 YNNKEL (reference sequence). The CDR3 extends over 17 amino acids. V lost 5 bases to trimming and J lost 5 bases; unmatched junction nucleotides: 13. The DNA for the CDR3 is TGTGCCAGCAGCTCCAACCCATCGACTAGCGGGGTGGAGACCCAGTACTTC. This encodes CASSSNPSTSGVETQYF.

This clonotype was counted only a few times. The CDR3 DNA reads as TGTGCCAGCAGTACGCCGGGACAGAGACACAATGAGCAGTTCTTC. This gives the protein CASSTPGQRHNEQFF. The V call is TRBV27, the J call TRBJ2-1; 7 nucleotides agree with TRBD1. This CDR3 contains 15 residues. Germline lookup yields CDR1 MNHEY and CDR2 SMNVEV (reference sequence). V gave up 5 bases and J gave up 5 bases; unmatched junction bases: 9.

This clonotype was observed many times. The rearrangement joins TRBV5-1 to TRBJ1-2; perhaps TRBD1 as D (5 bases). CDR1 and CDR2 (germline): SGHRS, YFSETQ. The CDR3 spans 16 residues. V dropped 0 bases and J dropped 0 bases, with 12 bases sitting between them. CDR3: CASSLAPGGANYGYTF. CDR3 coding DNA: TGCGCCAGCAGCTTGGCCCCGGGGGGTGCTAACTATGGCTACACCTTC.

This chain uses TRBV29-1 with TRBJ2-6; unclear D gene. Germline CDR1 SQVTM, CDR2 ANQGSEA. This CDR3 is 14 amino acids long. V was cut by 4 bases and J by 0 bases, with 7 bases left in between. The CDR3 nucleotides read TGCAGCGTTGTGTCCTACTCTGGGGCCAACGTCCTGACTTTC. Protein sequence: CSVVSYSGANVLTF.

The table lists this clonotype with many counts. The rearrangement uses TRBV6-1 and TRBJ1-3; D is unclear. The CDR3 is 16 residues long. The V end lost 0 bases, the J end lost 0 bases, and 9 bases lay between the germline ends. Germline lookup yields CDR1 MNHNS and CDR2 SASEGT. CDR3 nucleotide sequence: TGTGCCAGCAGTGAAGCGGCGGTCAGCTCTGGAAACACCATATATTTT. The encoded protein is CASSEAAVSSGNTIYF.

This clonotype was seen many times. The chain couples TRBV6-6 to TRBJ1-1; a weak D match, TRBD1 (6 bases). Germline V lookup: CDR1 MNHNY, CDR2 SVGAGI (reference sequence). The CDR3 has 13 residues. V was clipped by 3 bases and J by 6 bases, with 11 bases between them. The CDR3 loop reads CASSYLGAAEAFF. The CDR3 DNA sequence: TGTGCCAGCAGTTATTTGGGGGCGGCTGAAGCTTTCTTT.

The table lists this clonotype with a few counts. The chain couples TRBV5-8 to TRBJ1-5; no firm D call. The germline gives CDR1 SGHTS, CDR2 YDEGEE. The V end lost 5 bases, the J end lost 2 bases, and 17 bases lay between the germline ends. This CDR3 contains 16 residues. This CDR3 is CASSHRPGRGNQPQHF. CDR3 coding DNA: TGTGCCAGCAGTCATCGGCCGGGGAGGGGCAATCAGCCCCAGCATTTT.

The CDR3 region has the DNA TGTGCCAGCAGTGAAGCGCTAGGGGTTGGGACCTACGAGCAGTACGTC. It specifies CASSEALGVGTYEQYV. The rearrangement joins TRBV2 to TRBJ2-7; D is perhaps TRBD1 (5 bases). Germline values: CDR1 SNHLY, CDR2 FYNNEI. The CDR3 has 16 residues. Deletions cut 0 bases from V and 2 bases from J, with 14 bases between.